This T cell receptor (beta chain) was observed in a study of regulatory T cells in long-lasting Graves disease. Germline CDR1 MGHRA, CDR2 YSYEKL. CDR3 length equals 13 residues. V lost 4 bases to trimming and J lost 4 bases, with 9 bases between them. Both iRepertoire HTBI primers and Arm-PCR of CDR3 regions were used to build the TCR beta libraries. TCRdb ran MiXCR on the multiplex PCR reads and lists one entry per CDR3 protein. Among around 360,000 distinct CDR3 sequences listed, around 16% were seen once. On this clonotype itself: The antigen remains unidentified.

Time point meaning: newly diagnosed GD, antithyroid drugs for less than 3 months. Making the TCR library involved RNA that had been extracted from PBMCs. Clinicians diagnosed Graves' disease using American Thyroid Association guidelines. The patients included were those that came from an endocrinology department in Xi'an, China. General study results and limits: The TCR repertoire of persistent Graves' patients was less diverse than that of newly diagnosed ones.

These data were also reused for a study on T cells in Graves' hyperthyroidism and ophthalmopathy. That report adds: TCR CDR3 underwent first-round RT-PCR with the HTBI primer set.

Sequencing used peripheral blood mononuclear cells (PBMCs), obtained at new diagnosis, from a patient treated with antithyroid drugs. The rearrangement joins TRBV4-1 to TRBJ2-3; weak D call: TRBD1 (6 bases). This clonotype originated in a young woman with Graves disease. The CDR3 DNA sequence: TGCGCCAGCAGCCTACAGGGTCCAGATACGCAGTATTTT. Translation gives CASSLQGPDTQYF.